These 6 T cell receptor beta chains share one sample of origin, sequenced in a study of blood T cell repertoires in COVID-19. Clones were sequenced by immunoSEQ multiplex PCR, and TCRdb holds only the in-frame ones, with some missing. The sample shows about 140,000 clones, 65% to 85% of them seen only once. The specimen was peripheral blood. The receptor source for this set is a woman aged 50 to 65 with acute or convalescent COVID-19.

V and J are TRBV19 and TRBJ2-6, with no clear D. The CDR3 totals 14 residues. Germline V gene data show CDR1 as LNHDA and CDR2 as SQIVND (reference sequence). V was shortened by 5 bases and J by 2 bases, with 7 bases between the two germline ends. CDR3 residues: CASSARAGANVLTF. CDR3 bases: TGTGCCAGTAGTGCTCGGGCTGGGGCCAACGTCCTGACTTTC. The whole variable domain, filled in from reference TRBV19 and TRBJ2-6, reads DGGITQSPKYLFRKEGQNVTLSCEQNLNHDAMYWYRQDPGQGLRLIYYSQIVNDFQKGDIAEGYSVSREKKESFPLTVTSAQKNPTAFYLCASSARAGANVLTFGAGSRLTVL.

Only a few counts were recorded for this clone. The rearrangement joins TRBV5-1 to TRBJ1-4, with D possibly being TRBD1 (6 bases). The CDR3 runs to 16 residues. Germline V gene sequence: CDR1 SGHRS, CDR2 YFSETQ. V was shortened by 1 base and J by 6 bases, with 16 bases between the two germline ends. This CDR3 is CASSLSYTGLDEKLFF. The CDR3 nucleotides are TGCGCCAGCAGCTTGTCCTACACAGGGTTGGATGAAAAACTGTTTTTT.

This clone has a single count. The V gene is TRBV2, the J gene TRBJ1-4; no definite D call. The germline gives CDR1 SNHLY, CDR2 FYNNEI. The CDR3 extends over 10 amino acids. The V end lost 11 bases, the J end lost 8 bases, and 9 bases lay between the germline ends. The CDR3 sequence is CACLEEKLFF. CDR3 in DNA: TGTGCCTGCCTGGAGGAAAAACTGTTTTTT.

The gene calls are TRBV3-1 (or the pseudogene TRBV3-2) and TRBJ2-2; 7 bases are a match to TRBD2. The V and J ends lost 7 bases and 3 bases, in that order; junction bases with no gene match: 5. Germline lookup yields CDR1 LGHDT and CDR2 YNNKEL (reference sequence). The length of the CDR3 is 14 residues. The CDR3 nucleotides read TGTGCCAGCACCGGGGGGAGTCACACCGGGGAGCTGTTTTTT. Translating it yields CASTGGSHTGELFF.

This chain connects TRBV19 to TRBJ2-1, with a weak D call TRBD2 (7 bases). Trimming shortened V by 7 bases and J by 4 bases, and 20 bases separated the two germline ends. The length of the CDR3 is 16 residues. CDR1 is LNHDA and CDR2 is SQIVND in the germline V gene (reference sequence). This CDR3 reads CASTGGGGGTYNEQFF. The CDR3 region has the DNA TGTGCCAGTACCGGAGGAGGGGGGGGGACATACAATGAGCAGTTCTTC.

In its sample, this clone was seen once. The chain joins TRBV7-2 to TRBJ2-4; D might be TRBD1 (6 bases). The germline gives CDR1 SGHTA, CDR2 FQGNSA. V dropped 4 bases and J dropped 2 bases, with 12 bases sitting between them. The CDR3 spans 15 residues. The CDR3 loop is CASSSAGATKNIQYF. The DNA of the CDR3 is TGTGCCAGCAGCTCTGCAGGGGCAACCAAAAACATTCAGTACTTC. The full variable domain, with the rest looked up from reference TRBV7-2 and TRBJ2-4, is GAGVSQSPSNKVTEKGKDVELRCDPISGHTALYWYRQSLGQGLEFLIYFQGNSAPDKSGLPSDRFSAERTGGSVSTLTIQRTQQEDSAVYLCASSSAGATKNIQYFGAGTRLSVL.